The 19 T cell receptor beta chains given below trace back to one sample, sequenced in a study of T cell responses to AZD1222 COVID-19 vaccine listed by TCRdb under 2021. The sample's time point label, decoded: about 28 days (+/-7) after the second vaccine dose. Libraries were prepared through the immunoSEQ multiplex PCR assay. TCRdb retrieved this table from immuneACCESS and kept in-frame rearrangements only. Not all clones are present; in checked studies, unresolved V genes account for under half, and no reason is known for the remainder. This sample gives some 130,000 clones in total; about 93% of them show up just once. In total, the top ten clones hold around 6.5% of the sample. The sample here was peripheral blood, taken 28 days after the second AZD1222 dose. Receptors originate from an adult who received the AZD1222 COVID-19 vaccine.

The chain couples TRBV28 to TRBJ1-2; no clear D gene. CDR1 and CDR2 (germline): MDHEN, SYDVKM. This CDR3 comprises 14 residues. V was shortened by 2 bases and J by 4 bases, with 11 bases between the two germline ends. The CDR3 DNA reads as TGTGCCAGCAGTTTACCAACGGGGTCCTATGGCTACACCTTC. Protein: CASSLPTGSYGYTF.

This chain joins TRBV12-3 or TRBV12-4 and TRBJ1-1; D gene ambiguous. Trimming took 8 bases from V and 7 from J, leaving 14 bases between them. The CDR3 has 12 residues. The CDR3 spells CASSDGWSEAFF. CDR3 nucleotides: TGTGCCAGCTCGGACGGGTGGAGTGAAGCTTTCTTT.

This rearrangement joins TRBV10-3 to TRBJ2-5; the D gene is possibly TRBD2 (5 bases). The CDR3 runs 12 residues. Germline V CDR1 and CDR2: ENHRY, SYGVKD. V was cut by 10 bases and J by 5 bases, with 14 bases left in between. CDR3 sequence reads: CATGSGIETQYF. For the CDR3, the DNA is TGTGCCACGGGCTCGGGGATCGAGACCCAGTACTTC.

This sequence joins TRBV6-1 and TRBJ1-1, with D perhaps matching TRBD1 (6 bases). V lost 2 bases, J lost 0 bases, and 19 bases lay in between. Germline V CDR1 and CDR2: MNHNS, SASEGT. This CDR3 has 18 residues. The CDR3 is CASSESVGRGRVNTEAFF. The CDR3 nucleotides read TGTGCCAGCAGTGAATCCGTCGGCAGGGGCCGGGTGAACACTGAAGCTTTCTTT.

For the CDR3, the DNA is TGCGCCAGCAGCCAAGAAATCGCCCGAGACACCGGGGAGCTGTTTTTT. Translated: CASSQEIARDTGELFF. This chain joins TRBV4-3 and TRBJ2-2, with D hard to call. Between the trimmed V and J ends, which lost 0 bases and 3 bases, there was a span of 11 bases. The CDR3 loop spans 16 amino acids. CDR1 is LGHNA, CDR2 YSLEER, per germline.

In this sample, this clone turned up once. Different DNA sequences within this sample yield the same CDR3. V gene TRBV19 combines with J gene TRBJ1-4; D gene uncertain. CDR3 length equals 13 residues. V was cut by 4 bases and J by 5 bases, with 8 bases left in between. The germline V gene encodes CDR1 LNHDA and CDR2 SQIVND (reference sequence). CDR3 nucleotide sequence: TGTGCCAGTAGTAGGCAGCTCAATGAAAAACTGTTTTTT. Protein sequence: CASSRQLNEKLFF.

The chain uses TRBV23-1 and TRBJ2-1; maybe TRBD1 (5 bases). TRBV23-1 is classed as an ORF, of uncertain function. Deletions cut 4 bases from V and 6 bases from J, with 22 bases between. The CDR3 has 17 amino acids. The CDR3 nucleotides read TGCGCCAGCAGTCCCCATTTCAAGGGGCTATCGGGCAATGAGCAGTTCTTC. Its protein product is CASSPHFKGLSGNEQFF.

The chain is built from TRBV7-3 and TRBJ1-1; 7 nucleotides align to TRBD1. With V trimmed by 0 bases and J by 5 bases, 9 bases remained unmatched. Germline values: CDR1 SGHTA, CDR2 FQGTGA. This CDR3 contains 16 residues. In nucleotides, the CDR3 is TGTGCCAGCAGCTTAACAGGGGGCGGCGGTAGAACTGAAGCTTTCTTT. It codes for CASSLTGGGGRTEAFF.

Here the CDR3 DNA reads TGCGCCAGCAGTGAGGTCGGAGAGACCCAGTACTTC. It codes for CASSEVGETQYF. The V gene is TRBV10-2, the J gene TRBJ2-5; D unresolved. This CDR3 has 12 amino acids. Trimming took off 2 bases at V and 4 bases at J, with 5 bases between the two ends. Germline V gives CDR1 WSHSY, CDR2 SAAADI.

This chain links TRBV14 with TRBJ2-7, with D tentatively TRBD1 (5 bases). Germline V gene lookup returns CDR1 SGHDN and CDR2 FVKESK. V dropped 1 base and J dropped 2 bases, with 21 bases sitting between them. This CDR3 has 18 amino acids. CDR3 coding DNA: TGTGCCAGCAGCCAAGGACCATTACAGGTCTCTTCTACCTACGAGCAGTACTTC. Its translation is CASSQGPLQVSSTYEQYF.

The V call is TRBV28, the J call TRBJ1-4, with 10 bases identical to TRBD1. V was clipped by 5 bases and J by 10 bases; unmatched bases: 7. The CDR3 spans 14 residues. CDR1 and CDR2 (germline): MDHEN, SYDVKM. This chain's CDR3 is CASSVTGGFRKLFF. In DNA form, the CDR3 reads TGTGCCAGCAGTGTGACAGGGGGCTTTAGAAAACTGTTTTTT.

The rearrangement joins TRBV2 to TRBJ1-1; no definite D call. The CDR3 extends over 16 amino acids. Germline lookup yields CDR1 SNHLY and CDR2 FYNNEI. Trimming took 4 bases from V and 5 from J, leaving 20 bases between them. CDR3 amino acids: CASSVIWGGGSTEAFF. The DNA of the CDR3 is TGTGCCAGCAGTGTTATATGGGGAGGTGGGTCAACTGAAGCTTTCTTT.

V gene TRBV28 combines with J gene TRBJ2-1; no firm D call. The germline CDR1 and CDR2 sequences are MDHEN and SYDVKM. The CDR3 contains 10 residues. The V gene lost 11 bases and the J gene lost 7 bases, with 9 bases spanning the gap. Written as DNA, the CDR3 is TGTGCCTCCGGGCGGAATGAGCAGTTCTTC. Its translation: CASGRNEQFF. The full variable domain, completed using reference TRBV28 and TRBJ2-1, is DVKVTQSSRYLVKRTGEKVFLECVQDMDHENMFWYRQDPGLGLRLIYFSYDVKMKEKGDIPEGYSVSREKKERFSLILESASTNQTSMYLCASGRNEQFFGPGTRLTVL.

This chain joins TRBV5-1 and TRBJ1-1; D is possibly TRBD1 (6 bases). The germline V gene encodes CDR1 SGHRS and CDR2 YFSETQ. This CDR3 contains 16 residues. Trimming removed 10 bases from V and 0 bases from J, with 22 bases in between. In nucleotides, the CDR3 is TGCGCCTCCAGCTTTAGGTTCGGACAGATGAACACTGAAGCTTTCTTT. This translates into CASSFRFGQMNTEAFF.

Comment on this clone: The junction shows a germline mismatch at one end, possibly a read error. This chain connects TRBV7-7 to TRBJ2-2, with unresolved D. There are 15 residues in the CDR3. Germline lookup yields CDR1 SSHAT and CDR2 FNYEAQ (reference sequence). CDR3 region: CASSPGVANTGELFF. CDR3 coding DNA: TGTGCTAGCAGCCCCGGAGTCGCGAACACCGGGGAGCTGTTTTTT.

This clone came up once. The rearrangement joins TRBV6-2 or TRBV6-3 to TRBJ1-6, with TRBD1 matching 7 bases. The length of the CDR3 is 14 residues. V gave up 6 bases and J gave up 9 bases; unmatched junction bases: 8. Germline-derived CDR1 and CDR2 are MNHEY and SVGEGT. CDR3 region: CASSVGQAPSPLHF. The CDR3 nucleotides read TGTGCCAGCAGCGTAGGACAGGCGCCTTCACCCCTCCACTTT.

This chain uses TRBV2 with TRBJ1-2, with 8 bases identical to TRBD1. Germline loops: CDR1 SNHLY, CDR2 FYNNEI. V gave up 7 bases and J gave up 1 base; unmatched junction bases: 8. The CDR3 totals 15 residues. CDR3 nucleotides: TGTGCCAGCAAGGCAACAGGGGGAGATAACTATGGCTACACCTTC. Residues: CASKATGGDNYGYTF. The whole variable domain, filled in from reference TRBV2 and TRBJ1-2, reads EPEVTQTPSHQVTQMGQEVILRCVPISNHLYFYWYRQILGQKVEFLVSFYNNEISEKSEIFDDQFSVERPDGSNFTLKIRSTKLEDSAMYFCASKATGGDNYGYTFGSGTRLTVV.

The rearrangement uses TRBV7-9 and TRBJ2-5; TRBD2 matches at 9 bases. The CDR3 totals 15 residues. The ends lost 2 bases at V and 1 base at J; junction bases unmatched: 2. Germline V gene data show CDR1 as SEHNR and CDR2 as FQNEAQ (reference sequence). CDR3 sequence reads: CASSLPSGAQETQYF. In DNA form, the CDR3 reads TGTGCCAGCAGCTTACCTAGCGGGGCCCAAGAGACCCAGTACTTC. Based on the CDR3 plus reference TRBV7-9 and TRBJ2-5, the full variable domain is DTGVSQNPRHKITKRGQNVTFRCDPISEHNRLYWYRQTLGQGPEFLTYFQNEAQLEKSRLLSDRFSAERPKGSFSTLEIQRTEQGDSAMYLCASSLPSGAQETQYFGPGTRLLVL.

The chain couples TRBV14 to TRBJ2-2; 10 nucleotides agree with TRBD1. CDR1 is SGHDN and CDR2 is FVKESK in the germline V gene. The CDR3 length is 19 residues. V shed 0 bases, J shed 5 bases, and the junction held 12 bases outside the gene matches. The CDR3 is CASSQDAPGQGMRTGELFF. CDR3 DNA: TGTGCCAGCAGCCAAGATGCGCCGGGACAGGGGATGAGGACCGGGGAGCTGTTTTTT. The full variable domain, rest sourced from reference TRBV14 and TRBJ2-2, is EAGVTQFPSHSVIEKGQTVTLRCDPISGHDNLYWYRRVMGKEIKFLLHFVKESKQDESGMPNNRFLAERTGGTYSTLKVQPAELEDSGVYFCASSQDAPGQGMRTGELFFGEGSRLTVL.